These 25 T cell receptor beta chains share one sample of origin, sequenced in a study of blood T cell repertoires in COVID-19. The data were produced by immunoSEQ multiplex PCR, yet TCRdb's version contains in-frame clones alone and is incomplete. The sample lists 150,000 to 200,000 clones, around 84% occurring once. The sequencing input was peripheral blood. These receptor sequences come from a woman in her 70s with COVID-19, enrolled during active disease.

The chain joins TRBV7-2 to TRBJ2-2; TRBD2 matches 10 bases. The CDR3 extends over 17 amino acids. V shed 5 bases, J shed 6 bases, and the junction held 12 bases outside the gene matches. The V gene's germline CDR1 is SGHTA and CDR2 FQGNSA. As DNA, the CDR3 is TGTGCCAGCAGCGGCGGCGTTAGCGGGGGGCCGTCCGGGGAGCTGTTTTTT. Protein: CASSGGVSGGPSGELFF.

V is TRBV19 and J is TRBJ1-3; no definite D call. Germline lookup yields CDR1 LNHDA and CDR2 SQIVND (reference sequence). V lost 3 bases, J lost 0 bases, and 6 bases lay in between. There are 14 residues in the CDR3. Here the CDR3 DNA reads TGTGCCAGTAGTATCCAGGACTCTGGAAACACCATATATTTT. Its protein product is CASSIQDSGNTIYF. The variable domain in full, completed from reference TRBV19 and TRBJ1-3, reads DGGITQSPKYLFRKEGQNVTLSCEQNLNHDAMYWYRQDPGQGLRLIYYSQIVNDFQKGDIAEGYSVSREKKESFPLTVTSAQKNPTAFYLCASSIQDSGNTIYFGEGSWLTVV.

The rearrangement links TRBV28 to TRBJ1-1; 9 positions agree with TRBD1. Germline V CDR1 and CDR2: MDHEN, SYDVKM. The CDR3 runs 16 residues. Trimming at V came to 5 bases and at J to 3 bases, leaving 10 bases not matched to a gene. The CDR3 loop reads CASSQGTGSGDTEAFF. The CDR3, as DNA: TGTGCCAGCAGTCAAGGGACAGGGAGCGGAGACACTGAAGCTTTCTTT.

This chain links TRBV7-9 with TRBJ1-3; D is unclear. The germline gives CDR1 SEHNR, CDR2 FQNEAQ (reference sequence). The V end was cut by 1 base, the J end by 0 bases, with 7 bases between. The CDR3 sequence is 15 residues long. The CDR3 DNA follows: TGTGCCAGCAGCTTAGAAGCGAGCTCTGGAAACACCATATATTTT. Its protein product is CASSLEASSGNTIYF.

V is TRBV12-5 and J is TRBJ1-1; 7 bases align to TRBD1. Looked up from germline, CDR1 is LGHNT and CDR2 is FRNRAP. The CDR3 spans 15 residues. The ends lost 5 bases at V and 4 bases at J; junction bases unmatched: 10. Written as DNA, the CDR3 is TGTGCTAGTGGTATCGGGACAGCCGGGAGCACTGAAGCTTTCTTT. Translated: CASGIGTAGSTEAFF.

V is TRBV24-1 and J is TRBJ2-1, with TRBD1 matching 7 bases. Germline lookup yields CDR1 KGHDR and CDR2 SFDVKD. The CDR3 runs to 15 residues. The ends lost 0 bases at V and 4 bases at J; junction bases unmatched: 2. CDR3 sequence reads: CATSDLRGQYNEQFF. CDR3 nucleotide sequence: TGTGCCACCAGTGATTTGCGGGGACAGTACAATGAGCAGTTCTTC.

This sequence joins TRBV29-1 and TRBJ2-2; possible D gene TRBD2, 6 bases. The CDR3 contains 14 residues. The V end lost 4 bases, the J end lost 4 bases, and 13 bases lay between the germline ends. Germline CDR1 reads SQVTM; CDR2 reads ANQGSEA. This CDR3 is CSVVLGRFTGELFF. The CDR3 bases are TGCAGCGTTGTTCTGGGGAGGTTCACCGGGGAGCTGTTTTTT.

V usage is TRBV11-3 and J usage is TRBJ2-2; no definite D call. Germline V gives CDR1 SGHNT, CDR2 YENEEA. This CDR3 spans 16 amino acids. Trimming cost V 0 bases and J 1 base, with 9 bases left between them. The CDR3 region has the DNA TGTGCCAGCAGCTTAGACCGAGCGCGGAACACCGGGGAGCTGTTTTTT. It yields the protein CASSLDRARNTGELFF.

This chain joins TRBV10-3 and TRBJ2-1; the match to TRBD2 covers 7 bases. CDR3 length: 15 amino acids. V dropped 4 bases and J dropped 6; count of bases not matched to a gene: 9. Germline V gene sequence: CDR1 ENHRY, CDR2 SYGVKD. This chain's CDR3 is CAISAAGVWANEQFF. As DNA, the CDR3 is TGTGCCATCAGTGCTGCGGGGGTTTGGGCCAATGAGCAGTTCTTC.

This clone was seen many times. The chain recombines TRBV19 with TRBJ1-2, with 10 bases matching TRBD1. Trimming at V came to 5 bases and at J to 5 bases, leaving 8 bases not matched to a gene. Germline V lookup: CDR1 LNHDA, CDR2 SQIVND (reference sequence). The CDR3 sequence is 15 residues long. For the CDR3, the DNA is TGTGCCAGTAGTTCCCCGGGACAGGGGCCGTATGGCTACACCTTC. Translation: CASSSPGQGPYGYTF.

This chain connects TRBV28 to TRBJ1-3; a possible D gene is TRBD1 (5 bases). V lost 7 bases and J 3 bases, leaving 13 bases between the germline ends. The CDR3 totals 14 residues. Germline V CDR1 and CDR2: MDHEN, SYDVKM. CDR3 in DNA: TGTGCCAGCACCTTCGGGGGGTATGGAAACACCATATATTTT. It is translated as CASTFGGYGNTIYF.

The J gene is TRBJ1-2, the V gene TRBV12-3 or TRBV12-4; TRBD1 aligns across 7 bases. J lost 8 bases, V lost 6 bases, and 9 bases had no gene match. The CDR3 sequence is 13 residues long. The CDR3 spells CASRDTGVQGYTF. The CDR3 DNA follows: TGTGCCAGCAGAGACACAGGGGTCCAAGGCTACACCTTC.

The chain couples TRBV24-1 to TRBJ2-3; maybe TRBD1 (6 bases). Trimming cost V 3 bases and J 3 bases, with 15 bases left between them. In germline, CDR1 is KGHDR, CDR2 SFDVKD. The CDR3 has 16 amino acids. In nucleotides, the CDR3 is TGTGCCACCAGTGATCGAACAGGGTATCCTACAGATACGCAGTATTTT. Its protein is CATSDRTGYPTDTQYF.

The V and J genes are TRBV7-2 and TRBJ2-1, with TRBD1 as a possible D gene (7 bases). V was cut by 3 bases and J by 7 bases, with 13 bases left in between. Germline loops: CDR1 SGHTA, CDR2 FQGNSA. The CDR3 has 14 residues. The CDR3 nucleotides read TGTGCCAGCAGCTTGGGCAGGGGGGTGAATGAGCAGTTCTTC. As protein: CASSLGRGVNEQFF. Full variable domain (rest looked up from reference TRBV7-2 and TRBJ2-1): GAGVSQSPSNKVTEKGKDVELRCDPISGHTALYWYRQSLGQGLEFLIYFQGNSAPDKSGLPSDRFSAERTGGSVSTLTIQRTQQEDSAVYLCASSLGRGVNEQFFGPGTRLTVL.

This chain joins TRBV28 and TRBJ1-5; D gene ambiguous. There are 14 residues in the CDR3. The germline V gene has CDR1 MDHEN and CDR2 SYDVKM. V lost 6 bases and J 0 bases, leaving 9 bases between the germline ends. CDR3: CASRTSHSNQPQHF. The CDR3 region has the DNA TGTGCCAGCAGGACATCTCATAGCAATCAGCCCCAGCATTTT.

The J gene is TRBJ2-7, the V gene TRBV6-1, with D possibly being TRBD2 (6 bases). CDR3 size: 11 residues. V was pared by 3 bases and J by 8 bases, with 8 bases between. Germline V gene sequence: CDR1 MNHNS, CDR2 SASEGT. Written as DNA, the CDR3 is TGTGCCAGCAGTGAGGGACTTCAGCAGTACTTC. This codes for CASSEGLQQYF.

The rearrangement uses TRBV18 and TRBJ2-3; 10 positions match TRBD1. The length of the CDR3 is 15 residues. CDR1 is KGHSH and CDR2 is LQKENI in the germline V gene. V lost 6 bases, J lost 5 bases, and 8 bases stayed unmatched. CDR3 amino acids: CASSPRTGGVDTQYF. The DNA of the CDR3 is TGTGCCAGCTCCCCGCGGACAGGGGGAGTAGATACGCAGTATTTT.

V is TRBV28 and J is TRBJ2-7, with 7 bases fitting TRBD1. CDR1 is MDHEN and CDR2 is SYDVKM in the germline V gene. V lost 8 bases and J lost 3; bases outside the gene matches: 4. The CDR3 covers 12 residues. The CDR3 sequence is CASEGTVYEQYF. The CDR3 DNA follows: TGTGCCAGCGAAGGGACAGTCTACGAGCAGTACTTC.

The chain is built from TRBV6-5 and TRBJ1-1; 9 bases are a match to TRBD1. This CDR3 is built from 12 residues. V lost 6 bases and J lost 10; bases outside the gene matches: 6. The germline V gene has CDR1 MNHEY and CDR2 SVGAGI. The CDR3, as DNA: TGTGCCAGCAGACAGGGGGCGTTGCCAGCTTTCTTT. This codes for CASRQGALPAFF.

The rearrangement links TRBV9 to TRBJ2-1; 9 bases fit TRBD1. Germline CDR1 SGDLS, CDR2 YYNGEE. This CDR3 has 15 residues. V shed 3 bases, J shed 5 bases, and the junction held 6 bases outside the gene matches. The CDR3 nucleotides are TGTGCCAGCAGCGCGACCGGGACAGGGCACAATGAGCAGTTCTTC. This codes for CASSATGTGHNEQFF.

This chain links TRBV2 with TRBJ1-1; TRBD1 might be the D (5 bases). The CDR3 runs 12 residues. V shed 3 bases and J shed 11 bases, with 13 bases lying between them. CDR1 and CDR2 (germline): SNHLY, FYNNEI. CDR3 residues: CASSDRAVGAFF. CDR3 coding DNA: TGTGCCAGCAGTGACAGGGCTGTAGGCGCTTTCTTT.

This clone appeared a few times. This chain joins TRBV2 and TRBJ1-1; no firm D call. This CDR3 spans 14 amino acids. The germline V gene has CDR1 SNHLY and CDR2 FYNNEI. V lost 7 bases and J 3 bases, leaving 15 bases between the germline ends. In DNA form, the CDR3 reads TGTGCCAGCAAAGGGAGTTGGGGTTACACTGAAGCTTTCTTT. Protein: CASKGSWGYTEAFF. The full variable domain, with the rest looked up from reference TRBV2 and TRBJ1-1, is EPEVTQTPSHQVTQMGQEVILRCVPISNHLYFYWYRQILGQKVEFLVSFYNNEISEKSEIFDDQFSVERPDGSNFTLKIRSTKLEDSAMYFCASKGSWGYTEAFFGQGTRLTVV.

The chain uses TRBV10-2 and TRBJ2-1; no reliable D call. The CDR3 is made up of 16 amino acids. The V gene lost 6 bases and the J gene lost 0 bases, with 15 bases spanning the gap. Germline V gene lookup returns CDR1 WSHSY and CDR2 SAAADI. The CDR3 loop is CASRYTVSSSYNEQFF. The CDR3 DNA is TGCGCCAGCAGATATACTGTCTCAAGCTCCTACAATGAGCAGTTCTTC.

The chain couples TRBV3-1 (or the pseudogene TRBV3-2) to TRBJ2-3; 8 bases agree with TRBD2. Trimming removed 0 bases from V and 3 bases from J; junction bases left unmatched: 5. In germline, CDR1 is LGHDT, CDR2 YNNKEL (reference sequence). This CDR3 is built from 16 residues. The CDR3 sequence: CASSQDRGGGTDTQYF. CDR3 bases: TGTGCCAGCAGCCAAGACCGGGGGGGCGGGACAGATACGCAGTATTTT.

The gene calls are TRBV5-1 and TRBJ1-5; 9 bases match TRBD1. Germline lookup yields CDR1 SGHRS and CDR2 YFSETQ. V lost 5 bases, J lost 4 bases, and 7 bases stayed unmatched. The CDR3 sequence is 15 residues long. CDR3 DNA sequence: TGCGCCAGCAGGGATGGGACAGGGTTTAATCAGCCCCAGCATTTT. Translated, it gives CASRDGTGFNQPQHF.